The 24 T cell receptor beta chains listed next were all sequenced from one sample in a study of tumor and adjacent non-tumor tissue in lung cancer. TCRbeta libraries were built with three rounds of nested PCR, modified from ARM-PCR. Each CDR3 protein is one row after TCRdb ran MiXCR on the multiplex PCR reads. The data show about 110,000 distinct CDR3 sequences, with roughly 80% seen just once and 37% held by the top ten. No cell sorting was done before RNA was extracted from the tissue. Sequenced material: lung tumor tissue. The receptors come from a woman in her fifties or sixties with non-small cell lung cancer.

Details on this clonotype: Sequence at one end of the junction differs from germline and may be a read error. The V call is TRBV10-3, the J call TRBJ2-7; 7 nucleotides match TRBD2. CDR3 size: 12 residues. Germline CDR1 is ENHRY and CDR2 is SYGVKD. The CDR3 here is CAFSAGDYEQYF. The DNA for the CDR3 is TGTGCCTTCAGTGCGGGGGACTACGAGCAGTACTTC.

This clonotype was counted ten times or more. The rearrangement uses TRBV6-5 and TRBJ2-7; D assignment may be TRBD1 or TRBD2 (5 bases each). Germline assignment: CDR1 MNHEY and CDR2 SVGAGI. V was cut by 4 bases and J by 1 base, with 20 bases left in between. This CDR3 contains 17 residues. DNA of the CDR3: TGTGCCAGCAGTTCCTTCGCAGGGAGAACTTCGTCCTACGAGCAGTACTTC. Translating it yields CASSSFAGRTSSYEQYF.

A word on this clonotype: The germline gene is not matched at one end of the junction; a read error may be the cause. The chain couples TRBV14 to TRBJ1-1, with D possibly TRBD1 on 5 matching bases. The CDR3 extends over 14 amino acids. The germline CDR1 and CDR2 sequences are SGHDN and FVKESK. This chain's CDR3 is CGSRQAGIVREAFF. CDR3 nucleotides: TGTGGCAGCAGGCAAGCAGGGATCGTCCGTGAAGCTTTCTTT.

This clonotype was recorded at least ten times. The CDR3 is CASSFLGRQYF. CDR3 sequence (DNA): TGTGCCAGCAGCTTTCTTGGCCGACAGTACTTC. V is TRBV5-6 and J is TRBJ2-7; no clear D gene. Trimming removed 2 bases at V and 10 bases at J, with 10 bases between. The CDR3 consists of 11 residues. Per the germline V gene, CDR1 is SGHDT and CDR2 is YYEEEE.

Regarding this clonotype: A junction end diverges from the germline sequence, so it may reflect a read error. V is TRBV20-1 and J is TRBJ2-7; unclear D gene. Germline V lookup: CDR1 DFQATT, CDR2 SNEGSKA (reference sequence). The CDR3 runs 13 residues. The CDR3 nucleotides read TGCAGTGCCGCTGCCCTGGCGACCTACGTGCAGGACTTC. It specifies CSAAALATYVQDF.

A remark on this clonotype: Lacking the conserved final phenylalanine or tryptophan, this CDR3 likely reflects a read error. The chain is built from TRBV5-1 and TRBJ1-5; D gene unclear. CDR1 is SGHRS, CDR2 YFSETQ, per germline. This CDR3 has 14 residues. This chain's CDR3 is CTSSLDGGNQPQHL. The CDR3 DNA is TGCACCAGCAGCTTGGATGGTGGGAATCAGCCCCAGCATTTA.

The gene calls are TRBV6-1 and TRBJ2-1; D tentatively fits TRBD1 or TRBD2 (5 bases each). V dropped 8 bases and J dropped 0 bases, with 14 bases sitting between them. The CDR3 totals 15 residues. Looked up from germline, CDR1 is MNHNS and CDR2 is SASEGT. In DNA, the CDR3 is TGTGCCAGCCTGGCCAGCGGACACTCCTACAATGAGCAGTTCTTC. This sequence encodes CASLASGHSYNEQFF.

With respect to this clonotype: A read error may explain this, as a much larger clone is one base away. The chain couples TRBV4-3 to TRBJ2-1; tentatively, D is TRBD2 (6 bases). There are 17 residues in the CDR3. V dropped 1 base and J dropped 6 bases, with 19 bases sitting between them. CDR1 is LGHNA, CDR2 YSLEER, per germline. The CDR3: CASSQASLASSFNEQFF. As DNA, the CDR3 is TGCGCCAGCAGCCAAGCCTCCCTAGCGAGCAGTTTCAATGAGCAGTTCTTC.

As concerns this clonotype: Being one base from a much bigger clone, this may be a read error. The CDR3 DNA reads TGTGCCAGCAGCATATTCCAAGACAATGAGCAGTTCTTC. Its protein is CASSIFQDNEQFF. V and J are TRBV11-2 and TRBJ2-1; D remains unclear. The V and J ends lost 5 bases and 5 bases respectively, with 10 bases between them. Germline V CDR1 and CDR2: SGHAT, FQNNGV. The CDR3 spans 13 residues.

This clonotype was picked up one time. As the CDR3 is not closed by the conserved phenylalanine or tryptophan, this likely results from a read error. This chain uses TRBV11-2 with TRBJ2-5, with 11 nucleotides matching TRBD2. The CDR3 runs 17 residues. Per germline, CDR1 SGHAT and CDR2 FQNNGV. Germline trimming cut 1 base from V and 3 bases from J; bases unmatched to any gene: 7. The CDR3 DNA reads TGTGCCAGCAGCTTAGTAGTAGCGGGGGGGACGGAAGAGACCCAGTACGTC. This gives the protein CASSLVVAGGTEETQYV.

Worth noting for this clonotype: A much larger clone differs from this one at a single base, so this may be a read error. V usage is TRBV5-6 and J usage is TRBJ1-5, with D uncertain. Germline V CDR1 and CDR2: SGHDT, YYEEEE. The CDR3 loop spans 13 amino acids. CDR3 sequence (DNA): TGTGCCAGAAGCTTGGCGGGCGGGCAGCCCCAGCATTTT. Its protein product is CARSLAGGQPQHF.

A word on this clonotype: The CDR3 ends on some other residue instead of the conserved phenylalanine or tryptophan, so this is likely a read error. The chain carries TRBV11-1 and TRBJ2-1; the D gene is possibly TRBD1 (6 bases). The CDR3 covers 15 residues. Germline CDR1 and CDR2: SGHAT and FQDESV (reference sequence). The chain's CDR3 is CASGLLGTSFNEQFL. As DNA, the CDR3 is TGTGCCAGCGGCTTATTGGGGACAAGTTTCAATGAGCAGTTCTTA.

With regard to this clonotype: Compared with germline, one end of the junction differs, possibly owing to a read error. Here the CDR3 reads CSAQVQGGFNEQFF. DNA of the CDR3: TGCAGTGCACAAGTACAGGGGGGATTCAATGAGCAATTCTTC. The chain couples TRBV20-1 to TRBJ2-1; 8 bases are a match to TRBD1. The CDR3 sequence is 14 residues long. Germline CDR1 reads DFQATT; CDR2 reads SNEGSKA (reference sequence).

As for this clonotype: A read error may produce the germline difference seen at one junction end. V and J are TRBV11-2 and TRBJ2-1; D is perhaps TRBD2 (6 bases). The CDR3 spans 13 residues. Germline values: CDR1 SGHAT, CDR2 FQNNGV. CDR3 in DNA: TGTACCAGCAGCGGGCGGATTCGCGATGAGCAGTTCTTT. Its translation: CTSSGRIRDEQFF.

About this clonotype itself: A much larger clone lies one base from this, so it may be a read error. V and J are TRBV20-1 and TRBJ2-5; 7 bases are a match to TRBD2. The V gene end was trimmed by 2 bases and the J gene end by 3 bases; junction bases not matched to a gene: 3. Germline CDR1 DFQATT, CDR2 SNEGSKA (reference sequence). CDR3 length: 13 residues. CDR3 bases: TGCAGTGCTAGAATGGCGGGAGAAGAGACCCAGTACTTC. Amino acid sequence: CSARMAGEETQYF.

For this clonotype: The final CDR3 position lacks the conserved phenylalanine or tryptophan, pointing to a likely read error. This rearrangement joins TRBV14 to TRBJ1-1; maybe TRBD1 (5 bases). CDR3 size: 14 residues. Germline assignment: CDR1 SGHDN and CDR2 FVKESK. CDR3: CASSQAGIVREAFL. In nucleotides, the CDR3 is TGCGCCAGCAGCCAAGCAGGGATCGTCCGTGAAGCTTTCCTT.

This clonotype was picked up one time. One base away lies a much larger clone, so this may be a sequencing read error. J is TRBJ2-3 and V is TRBV12-3 or TRBV12-4, with 8 bases lining up with TRBD1. The CDR3 is made up of 18 amino acids. The CDR3 DNA sequence: TGTGCCAGCACCAAGGACAGGGCGGGCGGACGGGAACCAGATACGGAGTATTTT. It is translated as CASTKDRAGGREPDTEYF.

Worth noting for this clonotype: This clone may be a read error of a much larger clone one base away. V usage is TRBV5-4 and J usage is TRBJ2-6; D is perhaps TRBD2 (7 bases). This CDR3 comprises 17 residues. CDR1 and CDR2 (germline): SGHNT, YYREEE (reference sequence). CDR3 bases: TGTGCCAGCAGCTTCGGGGGGCGCAGCTCTGGGGCCAACTTCCTGACTTTC. Its translation is CASSFGGRSSGANFLTF.

A remark on this clonotype: A junction end diverges from the germline sequence, so it may reflect a read error. The chain recombines TRBV11-1 with TRBJ2-2; 7 nucleotides match TRBD2. There are 17 residues in the CDR3. Germline V lookup: CDR1 SGHAT, CDR2 FQDESV (reference sequence). The CDR3 loop is CASSPRLAGEFTWELFF. CDR3 nucleotide sequence: TGTGCCAGCAGTCCGCGACTAGCTGGAGAATTCACCTGGGAGCTGTTTTTT.

A few counts support this clonotype. The chain links TRBV28 to TRBJ1-6, with no clear D. The CDR3 consists of 14 residues. In germline, CDR1 is MDHEN, CDR2 SYDVKM. The V and J ends lost 5 bases and 3 bases respectively, with 8 bases between them. The CDR3 protein is CASSGTGYNSPLHF. CDR3 nucleotide sequence: TGTGCCAGCAGTGGTACGGGCTATAATTCACCCCTCCACTTT. The entire variable domain, with the rest obtained from reference TRBV28 and TRBJ1-6, is as follows: DVKVTQSSRYLVKRTGEKVFLECVQDMDHENMFWYRQDPGLGLRLIYFSYDVKMKEKGDIPEGYSVSREKKERFSLILESASTNQTSMYLCASSGTGYNSPLHFGNGTRLTVT.

The rearrangement uses TRBV5-4 and TRBJ1-1; perhaps TRBD1 as D (5 bases). Trimming cost V 6 bases and J 2 bases, with 17 bases left between them. Germline V lookup: CDR1 SGHNT, CDR2 YYREEE (reference sequence). This CDR3 spans 15 amino acids. The CDR3 protein is CASTTRMGGNTEAFF. The DNA for the CDR3 is TGTGCCAGCACAACCCGAATGGGGGGAAACACTGAAGCTTTCTTT.

On this clonotype: A read error may produce the germline difference seen at one junction end. The rearrangement joins TRBV6-6 to TRBJ2-2, with 9 bases lining up with TRBD1. Per germline, CDR1 MNHNY and CDR2 SVGAGI (reference sequence). The CDR3 spans 13 residues. The CDR3, as DNA: TGTGCCAGCAGTGACAGGGGGGCCTGGGAGATGTTTTTT. It codes for CASSDRGAWEMFF.

This clonotype occurred a few times. The chain recombines TRBV28 with TRBJ1-1; D not resolved. Trimming took off 6 bases at V and 8 bases at J, with 22 bases between the two ends. The germline V gene encodes CDR1 MDHEN and CDR2 SYDVKM. CDR3 length equals 15 residues. CDR3 DNA: TGTGCCAGCAGCCCTGCTGGAGACTCGTTCACGGAAGCTTTCTTT. Translating it yields CASSPAGDSFTEAFF.

V is TRBV2 and J is TRBJ1-5, with no clear D. The germline gives CDR1 SNHLY, CDR2 FYNNEI. Trimming stripped 6 bases from V and 2 bases from J, with 14 bases between. CDR3 length: 15 amino acids. In DNA, the CDR3 is TGTGCCAGCAGCGCACAATTCGGAGGCAATCAGCCCCAGCATTTT. This encodes CASSAQFGGNQPQHF.